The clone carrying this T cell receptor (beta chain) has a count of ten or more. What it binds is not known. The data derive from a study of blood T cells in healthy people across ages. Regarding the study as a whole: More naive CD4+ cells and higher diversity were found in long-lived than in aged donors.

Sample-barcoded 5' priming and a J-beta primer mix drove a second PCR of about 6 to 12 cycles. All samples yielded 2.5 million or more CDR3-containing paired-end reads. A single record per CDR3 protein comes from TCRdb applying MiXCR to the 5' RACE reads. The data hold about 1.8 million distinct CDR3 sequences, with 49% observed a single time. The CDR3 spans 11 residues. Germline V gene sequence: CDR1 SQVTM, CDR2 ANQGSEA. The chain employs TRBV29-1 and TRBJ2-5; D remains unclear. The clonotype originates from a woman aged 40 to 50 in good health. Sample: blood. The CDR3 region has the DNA TGCACCGCAGGCACCCAAGAGACCCAGTACTTC. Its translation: CTAGTQETQYF.